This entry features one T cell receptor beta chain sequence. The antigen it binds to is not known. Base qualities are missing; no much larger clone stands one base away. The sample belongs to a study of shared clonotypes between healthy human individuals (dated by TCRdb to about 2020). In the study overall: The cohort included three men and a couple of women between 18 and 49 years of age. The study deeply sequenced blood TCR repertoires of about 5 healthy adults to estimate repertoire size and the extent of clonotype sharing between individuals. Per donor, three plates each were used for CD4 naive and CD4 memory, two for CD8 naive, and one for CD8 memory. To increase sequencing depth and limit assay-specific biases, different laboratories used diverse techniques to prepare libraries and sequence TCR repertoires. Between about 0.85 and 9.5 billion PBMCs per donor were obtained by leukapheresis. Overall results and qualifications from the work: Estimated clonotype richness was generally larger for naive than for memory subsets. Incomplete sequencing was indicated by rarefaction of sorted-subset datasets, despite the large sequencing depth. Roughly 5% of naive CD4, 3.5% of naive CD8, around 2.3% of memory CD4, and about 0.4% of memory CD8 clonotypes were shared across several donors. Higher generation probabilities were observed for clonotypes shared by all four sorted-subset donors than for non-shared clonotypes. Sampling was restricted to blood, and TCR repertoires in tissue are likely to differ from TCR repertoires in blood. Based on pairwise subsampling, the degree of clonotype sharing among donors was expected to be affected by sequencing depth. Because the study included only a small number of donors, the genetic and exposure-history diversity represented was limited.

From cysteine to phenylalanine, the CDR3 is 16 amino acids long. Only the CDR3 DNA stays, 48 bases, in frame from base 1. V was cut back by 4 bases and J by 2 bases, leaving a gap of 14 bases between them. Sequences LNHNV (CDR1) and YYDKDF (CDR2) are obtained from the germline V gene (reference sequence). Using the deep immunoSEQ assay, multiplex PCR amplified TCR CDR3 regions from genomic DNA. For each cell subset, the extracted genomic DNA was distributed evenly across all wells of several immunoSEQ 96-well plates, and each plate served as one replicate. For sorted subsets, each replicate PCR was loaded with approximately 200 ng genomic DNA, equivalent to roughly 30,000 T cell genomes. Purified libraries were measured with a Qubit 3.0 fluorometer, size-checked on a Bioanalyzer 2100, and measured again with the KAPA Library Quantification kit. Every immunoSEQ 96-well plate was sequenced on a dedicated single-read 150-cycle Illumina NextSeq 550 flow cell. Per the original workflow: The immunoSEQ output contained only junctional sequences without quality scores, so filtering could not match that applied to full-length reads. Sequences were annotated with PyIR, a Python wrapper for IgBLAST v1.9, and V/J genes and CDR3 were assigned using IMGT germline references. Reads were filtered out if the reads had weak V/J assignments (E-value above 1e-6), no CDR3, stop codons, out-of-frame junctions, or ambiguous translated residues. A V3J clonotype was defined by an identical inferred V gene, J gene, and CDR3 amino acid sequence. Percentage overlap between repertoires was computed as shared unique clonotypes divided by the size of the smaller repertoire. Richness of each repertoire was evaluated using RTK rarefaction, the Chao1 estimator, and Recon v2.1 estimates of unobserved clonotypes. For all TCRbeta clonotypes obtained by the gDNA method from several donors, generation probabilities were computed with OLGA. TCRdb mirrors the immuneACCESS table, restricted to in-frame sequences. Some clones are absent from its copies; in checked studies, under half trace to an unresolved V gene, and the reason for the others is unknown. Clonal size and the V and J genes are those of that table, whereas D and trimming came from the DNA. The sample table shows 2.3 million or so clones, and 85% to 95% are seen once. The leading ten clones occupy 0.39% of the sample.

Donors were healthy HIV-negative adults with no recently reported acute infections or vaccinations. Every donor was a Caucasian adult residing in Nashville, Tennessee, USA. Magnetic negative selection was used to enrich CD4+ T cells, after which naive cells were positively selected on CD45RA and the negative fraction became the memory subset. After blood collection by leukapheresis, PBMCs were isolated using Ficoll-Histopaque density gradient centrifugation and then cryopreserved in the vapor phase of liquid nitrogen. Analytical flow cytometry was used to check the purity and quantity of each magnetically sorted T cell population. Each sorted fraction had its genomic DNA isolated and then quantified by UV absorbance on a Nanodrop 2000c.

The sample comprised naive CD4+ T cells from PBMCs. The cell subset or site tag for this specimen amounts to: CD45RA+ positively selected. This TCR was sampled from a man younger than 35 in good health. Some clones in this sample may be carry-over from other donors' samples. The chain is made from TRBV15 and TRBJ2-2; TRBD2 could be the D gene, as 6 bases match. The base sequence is TGTGCCACCAGCATAGGAGGGAGAGGAAACACCGGGGAGCTGTTTTTT. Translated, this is CATSIGGRGNTGELFF.